These 19 T cell receptor beta chains originate from one sample sequenced in a study of CD8 T cells in Susac syndrome. Reverse transcription of roughly 0.5 to 1 ug RNA was carried out with random hexamers. TCRdb analysed the immunoSEQ multiplex PCR reads with MiXCR anew, one entry per CDR3 protein. The sample has roughly 200,000 distinct CDR3 sequences; 85% to 95% are singletons. The sample consisted of CD8+ T cells from PBMCs. The origin of the receptors is a human donor with multiple sclerosis.

The V and J genes are TRBV10-2 and TRBJ2-1; 9 bases map to TRBD2. Germline CDR1 reads WSHSY; CDR2 reads SAAADI. The junction had 10 bases not matched to a gene; V was cut back by 7 bases and J by 9 bases. The CDR3 length is 14 residues. CDR3 in DNA: TGCGCCAGCAAGGGCGGGAGGGGGCAGGCTGAGCAGTTCTTC. Its translation is CASKGGRGQAEQFF.

The gene calls are TRBV12-3 or TRBV12-4 and TRBJ2-3; possibly TRBD2 for D (6 bases). The V and J ends lost 5 bases and 2 bases respectively, with 11 bases between them. CDR3 length equals 14 residues. In nucleotides, the CDR3 is TGTGCCAGCAGTCACCGGGAGAACACAGATACGCAGTATTTT. This translates into CASSHRENTDTQYF.

The gene calls are TRBV30 and TRBJ1-2; TRBD1 matches at 7 bases. Per the germline V gene, CDR1 is GTSNPN and CDR2 is SVGIG (reference sequence). Trimming removed 7 bases from V and 7 bases from J; junction bases left unmatched: 9. The CDR3 is made up of 12 amino acids. The CDR3 nucleotides are TGTGCCTCGGCGTGGGACAGTCTTGGCTACACCTTC. Its protein is CASAWDSLGYTF.

The rearrangement uses TRBV7-2 and TRBJ2-7, with D possibly being TRBD1 (5 bases). CDR3 length: 13 amino acids. In germline, CDR1 is SGHTA, CDR2 FQGNSA. The V and J ends lost 5 bases and 5 bases respectively, with 13 bases between them. CDR3 residues: CASSLRVSHEQYF. Written as DNA, the CDR3 is TGTGCCAGCAGCCTCAGGGTTAGCCACGAGCAGTACTTC. Using reference TRBV7-2 and TRBJ2-7 for the parts outside the CDR3, the full variable domain is GAGVSQSPSNKVTEKGKDVELRCDPISGHTALYWYRQSLGQGLEFLIYFQGNSAPDKSGLPSDRFSAERTGGSVSTLTIQRTQQEDSAVYLCASSLRVSHEQYFGPGTRLTVT.

The CDR3 coding sequence is TGCGCCAGCAGCCCGGGACCCCTTGGAAACACCATATATTTT. This gives the protein CASSPGPLGNTIYF. V gene TRBV4-1 combines with J gene TRBJ1-3; TRBD1 might be the D (5 bases). The CDR3 has 14 residues. V lost 4 bases and J 3 bases, leaving 10 bases between the germline ends. The V gene's germline CDR1 is MGHRA and CDR2 YSYEKL.

A single count supports this clonotype. The chain recombines TRBV20-1 with TRBJ2-3; a weak D match, TRBD2 (6 bases). The V and J ends lost 4 bases and 1 base respectively, with 18 bases between them. The germline V gene encodes CDR1 DFQATT and CDR2 SNEGSKA (reference sequence). The CDR3 has 16 amino acids. DNA for the CDR3: TGCAGTGCTAAAACGTTCCCCAGCGGGCGCACAGATACGCAGTATTTT. Translated: CSAKTFPSGRTDTQYF.

V usage is TRBV28 and J usage is TRBJ1-5; the D is unclear. The V and J ends lost 3 bases and 7 bases respectively, with 4 bases between them. The CDR3 runs 11 residues. Germline V gene lookup returns CDR1 MDHEN and CDR2 SYDVKM. The CDR3 nucleotides read TGTGCCAGCAGTTTTAAGCAGCCCCAGCATTTT. Its translation: CASSFKQPQHF.

The rearrangement links TRBV3-1 to TRBJ2-5, with D possibly being TRBD1 (5 bases). Germline V gene sequence: CDR1 LGHDT, CDR2 YNNKEL (reference sequence). V lost 2 bases and J 5 bases, leaving 21 bases between the germline ends. The CDR3 contains 17 residues. The CDR3 DNA reads as TGTGCCAGCAGCCAAAAGGGGCCGAAGGGGTTGAGGGAGACCCAGTACTTC. Residues: CASSQKGPKGLRETQYF.

This chain joins TRBV29-1 and TRBJ2-7; D ambiguous. V was cut by 7 bases and J by 4 bases, with 11 bases left in between. CDR3 size: 11 residues. The germline gives CDR1 SQVTM, CDR2 ANQGSEA. Written as DNA, the CDR3 is TGCAGCGCCCTAAAGGAGTACGAGCAGTACTTC. This translates into CSALKEYEQYF.

The V call is TRBV29-1, the J call TRBJ2-7; the match to TRBD2 covers 7 bases. Per the germline V gene, CDR1 is SQVTM and CDR2 is ANQGSEA. This CDR3 comprises 13 residues. Trimming took 1 base from V and 3 from J; bases not matched to a gene: 3. This CDR3 is CSVEGGSGYEQYF. The CDR3 region has the DNA TGCAGCGTTGAAGGCGGGAGTGGCTACGAGCAGTACTTC.

This clonotype came up once. The chain employs TRBV27 and TRBJ2-7; D not resolved. The length of the CDR3 is 13 residues. The V gene's germline CDR1 is MNHEY and CDR2 SMNVEV (reference sequence). V was pared by 7 bases and J by 5 bases, with 15 bases between. The CDR3 sequence: CASMKRMFHEQYF. For the CDR3, the DNA is TGTGCCAGCATGAAGAGAATGTTCCACGAGCAGTACTTC.

The V gene is TRBV6-5, the J gene TRBJ1-1; maybe TRBD1 (6 bases). Germline CDR1 is MNHEY and CDR2 is SVGAGI. The V and J ends lost 4 bases and 4 bases respectively, with 13 bases between them. CDR3 length: 14 residues. The CDR3 sequence is CASSSKGGTTEAFF. Written as DNA, the CDR3 is TGTGCCAGCAGTTCAAAAGGGGGGACCACTGAAGCTTTCTTT.

The chain links TRBV29-1 to TRBJ2-1, with D tentatively TRBD1 or TRBD2 (5 bases each). The CDR3 extends over 13 amino acids. V was shortened by 7 bases and J by 0 bases, with 10 bases between the two germline ends. Per germline, CDR1 SQVTM and CDR2 ANQGSEA. CDR3 residues: CSAGTSSYNEQFF. In DNA, the CDR3 is TGCAGCGCTGGGACGAGCTCCTACAATGAGCAGTTCTTC.

The chain couples TRBV10-2 to TRBJ1-5; unclear D gene. This CDR3 is 15 amino acids long. Germline-derived CDR1 and CDR2 are WSHSY and SAAADI. Between the trimmed V and J ends, which lost 3 bases and 0 bases, there was a span of 9 bases. CDR3 sequence reads: CASSEAEDSNQPQHF. The CDR3 DNA is TGCGCCAGCAGTGAAGCGGAGGATAGCAATCAGCCCCAGCATTTT.

The chain recombines TRBV27 with TRBJ1-1; D unresolved. Germline lookup yields CDR1 MNHEY and CDR2 SMNVEV (reference sequence). Between the trimmed V and J ends, which lost 0 bases and 0 bases, there was a span of 8 bases. The CDR3 contains 15 residues. CDR3 region: CASSLSPGLNTEAFF. CDR3 DNA sequence: TGTGCCAGCAGTTTATCGCCGGGATTGAACACTGAAGCTTTCTTT.

V is TRBV15 and J is TRBJ1-6; no clear D gene. V was shortened by 6 bases and J by 7 bases, with 7 bases between the two germline ends. The CDR3 extends over 12 amino acids. The V gene's germline CDR1 is LNHNV and CDR2 YYDKDF (reference sequence). The CDR3 nucleotides are TGTGCCACCAGGTACGGAAATTCACCCCTCCACTTT. It codes for CATRYGNSPLHF.

The genes are TRBV27 and TRBJ2-3, with 7 bases that match TRBD2. Germline assignment: CDR1 MNHEY and CDR2 SMNVEV (reference sequence). The trim removed 5 bases at V and 3 bases at J, leaving 14 bases unmatched. The CDR3 extends over 17 amino acids. CDR3 coding DNA: TGTGCCAGCAGTCTCCCCGCCGCGGGGGAAGGGACAGATACGCAGTATTTT. Residues: CASSLPAAGEGTDTQYF.

The chain joins TRBV27 to TRBJ2-6; D not certain. Trimming left V 1 base short and J 3 bases short, with 1 base between. CDR1 and CDR2 (germline): MNHEY, SMNVEV (reference sequence). CDR3 length equals 13 residues. For the CDR3, the DNA is TGTGCCAGCAGTTTATATGGGGCCAACGTCCTGACTTTC. Residues: CASSLYGANVLTF.

The chain combines TRBV9 with TRBJ2-7, with a tentative D call TRBD2 (6 bases). From germline, CDR1 is SGDLS and CDR2 YYNGEE. The CDR3 consists of 14 residues. V lost 2 bases to trimming and J lost 4 bases, with 13 bases between them. CDR3: CASSVFDSGYEQYF. CDR3 nucleotide sequence: TGTGCCAGCAGCGTTTTCGATAGCGGTTACGAGCAGTACTTC.